This TCR beta chain was retrieved from a study of blood T cell repertoires in COVID-19. The wider study: The United States, Italy and Spain supplied acute and convalescent COVID-19 samples.

Under the authors' procedure: Estimation of nucleated cell counts relied on the amplification of reference gene primers. Profiled with immunoSEQ multiplex PCR; TCRdb holds only in-frame clones, not every one. V, J and clone size were drawn from that table, and D and trimming were deduced from the DNA. Of 300,000 to 500,000 clones in the sample, 88% are singletons; the top ten hold approximately 0.96%. CDR1 is SEHNR and CDR2 is FQNEAQ in the germline V gene (reference sequence). CDR3 length equals 12 residues. V was shortened by 5 bases and J by 6 bases, with 10 bases between the two germline ends. V and J are TRBV7-9 and TRBJ1-2, with D tentatively TRBD1 (5 bases). This TCR was sampled from a woman aged 30 to 39 with acute COVID-19. Sequencing was performed on PBMCs or T cells enriched from blood (not recorded which). The CDR3 DNA is TGTGCCAGCAGCGCGGGGGACGATGGCTACACCTTC. Encoded protein: CASSAGDDGYTF.